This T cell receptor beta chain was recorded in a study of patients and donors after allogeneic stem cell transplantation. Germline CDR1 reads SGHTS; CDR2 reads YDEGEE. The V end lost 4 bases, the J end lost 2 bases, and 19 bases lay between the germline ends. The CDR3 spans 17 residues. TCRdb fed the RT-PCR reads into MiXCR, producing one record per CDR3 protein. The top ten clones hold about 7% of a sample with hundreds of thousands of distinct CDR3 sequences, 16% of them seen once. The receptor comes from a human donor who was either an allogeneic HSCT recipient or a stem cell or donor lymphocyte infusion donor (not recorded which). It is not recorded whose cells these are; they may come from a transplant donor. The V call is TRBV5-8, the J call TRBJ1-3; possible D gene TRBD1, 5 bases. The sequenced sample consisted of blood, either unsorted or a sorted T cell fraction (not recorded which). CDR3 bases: TGTGCCAGCAGCCCAGACCGGACACCGTATGCTGGAAACACCATATATTTT. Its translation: CASSPDRTPYAGNTIYF. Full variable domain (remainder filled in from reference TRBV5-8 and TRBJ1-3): EAGVTQSPTHLIKTRGQQATLRCSPISGHTSVYWYQQALGLGLQFLLWYDEGEERNRGNFPPRFSGRQFPNYSSELNVNALELEDSALYLCASSPDRTPYAGNTIYFGEGSWLTVV.